This T cell receptor (beta chain) was sequenced for a study of OX40 agonist ivuxolimab in advanced cancers. Study context: The dose-escalation group included hepatocellular carcinoma, melanoma, renal cell carcinoma and head and neck cancer. People who had prior anti-PD-1, anti-PD-L1 or anti-CTLA-4 therapy could take part, and 35% to 50% had some.

Profiling relied on immunoSEQ multiplex PCR, and the TCRdb table lists in-frame clones only, not all of them. The data hold 81,000 or so clones, with more than 70% observed a single time. As for this clone: Antigen unknown.

V was cut by 0 bases and J by 10 bases, with 10 bases left in between. The CDR3 runs to 12 residues. Germline-derived CDR1 and CDR2 are SGHTS and YDEGEE. Study results and limitations: The average count of expanded clones was higher among CD8+ T cells than among CD4+. The authors did not determine the antigen specificity of the expanded peripheral T cells.

The sequencing here drew on CD4+ or CD8+ T cells sorted from blood, taken in a trial of the OX40 agonist ivuxolimab. The J gene is TRBJ1-2, the V gene TRBV5-8; the D is unclear. This clonotype was obtained from an adult with an advanced solid tumor such as melanoma, head and neck, liver or kidney cancer. The CDR3 is CASSLGLDAYTF. DNA for the CDR3: TGTGCCAGCAGCTTGGGTCTGGATGCCTACACCTTC.